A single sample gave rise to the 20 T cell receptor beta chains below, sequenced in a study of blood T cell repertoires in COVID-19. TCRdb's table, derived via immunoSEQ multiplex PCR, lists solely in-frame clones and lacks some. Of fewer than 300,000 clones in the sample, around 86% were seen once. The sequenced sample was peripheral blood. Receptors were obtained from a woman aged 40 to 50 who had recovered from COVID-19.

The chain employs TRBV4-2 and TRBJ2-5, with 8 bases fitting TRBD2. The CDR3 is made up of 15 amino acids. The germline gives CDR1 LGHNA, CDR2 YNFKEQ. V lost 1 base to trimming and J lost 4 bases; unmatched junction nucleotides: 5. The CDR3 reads CASSQGAGVRETQYF. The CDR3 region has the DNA TGTGCCAGCAGCCAAGGAGCGGGGGTGCGAGAGACCCAGTACTTC.

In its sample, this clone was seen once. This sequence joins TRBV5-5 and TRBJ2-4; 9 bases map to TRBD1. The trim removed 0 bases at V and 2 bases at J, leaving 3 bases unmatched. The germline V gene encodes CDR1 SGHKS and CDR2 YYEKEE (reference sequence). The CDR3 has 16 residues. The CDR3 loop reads CASSLGQGDSKNIQYF. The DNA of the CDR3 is TGTGCCAGCAGCTTGGGACAGGGGGATTCCAAAAACATTCAGTACTTC.

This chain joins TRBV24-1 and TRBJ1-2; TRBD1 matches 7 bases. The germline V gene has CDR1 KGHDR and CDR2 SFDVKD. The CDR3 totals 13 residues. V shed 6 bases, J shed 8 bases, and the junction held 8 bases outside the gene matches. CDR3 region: CATSRDSGSGYTF. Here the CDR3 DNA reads TGTGCCACCAGTCGGGACAGCGGGTCAGGCTACACCTTC.

The chain's CDR3 is CASSFDQPQHF. CDR3 in DNA: TGTGCCAGCAGTTTCGATCAGCCCCAGCATTTT. The genes are TRBV12-3 or TRBV12-4 and TRBJ1-5; D uncertain. Trimming pared 3 bases from V and 5 bases from J, leaving 2 bases between. This CDR3 has 11 amino acids.

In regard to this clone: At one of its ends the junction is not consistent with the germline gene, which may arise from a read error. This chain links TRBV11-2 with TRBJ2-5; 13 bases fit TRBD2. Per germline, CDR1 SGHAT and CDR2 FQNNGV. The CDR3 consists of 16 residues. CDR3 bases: TGTGCTAGCAGCCCCCGCCGACTAGCGGGGGGAGGGACCCAGTACTTC. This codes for CASSPRRLAGGGTQYF.

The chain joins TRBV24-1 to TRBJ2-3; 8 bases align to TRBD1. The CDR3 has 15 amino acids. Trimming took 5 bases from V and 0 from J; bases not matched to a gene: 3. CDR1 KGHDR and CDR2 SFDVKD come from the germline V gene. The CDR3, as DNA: TGTGCCACCAGTGTCGGACAGGGCAGCACAGATACGCAGTATTTT. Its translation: CATSVGQGSTDTQYF.

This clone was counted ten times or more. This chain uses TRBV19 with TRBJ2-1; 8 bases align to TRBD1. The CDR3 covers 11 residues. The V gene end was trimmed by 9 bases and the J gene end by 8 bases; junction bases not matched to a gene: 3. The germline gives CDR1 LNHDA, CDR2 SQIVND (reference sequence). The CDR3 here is CARSGGHEQFF. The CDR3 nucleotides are TGTGCCAGATCAGGGGGCCATGAGCAGTTCTTC.

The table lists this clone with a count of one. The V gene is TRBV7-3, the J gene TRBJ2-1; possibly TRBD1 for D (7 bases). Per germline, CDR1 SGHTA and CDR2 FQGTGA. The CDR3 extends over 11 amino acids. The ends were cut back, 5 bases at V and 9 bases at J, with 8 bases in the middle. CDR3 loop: CASSQGGEQFF. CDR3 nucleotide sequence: TGTGCCAGCAGCCAGGGGGGTGAGCAGTTCTTC.

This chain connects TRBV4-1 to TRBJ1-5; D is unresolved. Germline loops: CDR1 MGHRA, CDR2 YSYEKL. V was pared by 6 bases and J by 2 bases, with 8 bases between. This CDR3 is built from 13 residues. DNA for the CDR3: TGCGCCAGCAGTTATACAGGCAATCAGCCCCAGCATTTT. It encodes CASSYTGNQPQHF.

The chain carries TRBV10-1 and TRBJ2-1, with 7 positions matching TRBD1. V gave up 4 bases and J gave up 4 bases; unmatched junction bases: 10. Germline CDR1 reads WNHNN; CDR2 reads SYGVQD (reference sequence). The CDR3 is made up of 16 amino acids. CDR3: CASSAYRDSRYNEQFF. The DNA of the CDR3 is TGCGCCAGCAGTGCGTACCGGGACAGCCGATACAATGAGCAGTTCTTC.

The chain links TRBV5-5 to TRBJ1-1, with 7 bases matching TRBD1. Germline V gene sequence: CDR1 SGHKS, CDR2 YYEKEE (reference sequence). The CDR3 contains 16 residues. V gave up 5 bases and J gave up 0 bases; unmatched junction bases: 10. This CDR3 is CASRLAGGHMNTEAFF. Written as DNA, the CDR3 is TGTGCCAGCAGGCTAGCAGGGGGTCACATGAACACTGAAGCTTTCTTT.

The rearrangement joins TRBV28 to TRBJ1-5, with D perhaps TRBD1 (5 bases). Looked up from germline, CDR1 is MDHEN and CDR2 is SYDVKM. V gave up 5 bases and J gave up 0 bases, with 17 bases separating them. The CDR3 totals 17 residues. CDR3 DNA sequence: TGTGCCAGCAGTCCGCGTAGGGGCCGCGATAGCAATCAGCCCCAGCATTTT. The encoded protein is CASSPRRGRDSNQPQHF.

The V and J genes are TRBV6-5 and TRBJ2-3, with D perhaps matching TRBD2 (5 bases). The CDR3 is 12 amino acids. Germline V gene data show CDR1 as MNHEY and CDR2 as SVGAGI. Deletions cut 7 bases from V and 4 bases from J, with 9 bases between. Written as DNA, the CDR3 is TGTGCCAGCACGGGGTTTCCAGATACGCAGTATTTT. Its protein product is CASTGFPDTQYF.

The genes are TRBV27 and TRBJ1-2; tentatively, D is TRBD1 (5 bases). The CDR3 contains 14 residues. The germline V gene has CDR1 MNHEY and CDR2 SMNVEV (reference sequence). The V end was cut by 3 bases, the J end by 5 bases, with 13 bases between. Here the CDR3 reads CASSFSGTPYGYTF. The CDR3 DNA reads TGTGCCAGCAGTTTTTCCGGGACTCCGTATGGCTACACCTTC.

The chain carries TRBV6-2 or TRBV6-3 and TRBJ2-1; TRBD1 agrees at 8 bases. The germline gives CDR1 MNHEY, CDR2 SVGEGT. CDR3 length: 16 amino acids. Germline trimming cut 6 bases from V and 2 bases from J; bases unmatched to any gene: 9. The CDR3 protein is CASRPGQGGTYNEQFF. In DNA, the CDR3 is TGTGCCAGCAGACCTGGACAGGGCGGGACCTACAATGAGCAGTTCTTC.

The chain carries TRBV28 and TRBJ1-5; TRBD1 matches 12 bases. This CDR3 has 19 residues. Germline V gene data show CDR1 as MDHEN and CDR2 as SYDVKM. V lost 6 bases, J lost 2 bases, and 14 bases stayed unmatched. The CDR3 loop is CASRPTGTGGRRGNQPQHF. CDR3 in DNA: TGTGCCAGCAGGCCAACCGGGACAGGGGGCCGACGAGGCAATCAGCCCCAGCATTTT.

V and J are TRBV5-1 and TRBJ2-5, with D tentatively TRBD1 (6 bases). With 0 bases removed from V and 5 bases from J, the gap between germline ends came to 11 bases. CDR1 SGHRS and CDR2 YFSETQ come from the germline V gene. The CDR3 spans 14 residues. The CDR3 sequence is CASSLGQDGETQYF. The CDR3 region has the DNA TGCGCCAGCAGCTTGGGACAGGACGGGGAGACCCAGTACTTC.

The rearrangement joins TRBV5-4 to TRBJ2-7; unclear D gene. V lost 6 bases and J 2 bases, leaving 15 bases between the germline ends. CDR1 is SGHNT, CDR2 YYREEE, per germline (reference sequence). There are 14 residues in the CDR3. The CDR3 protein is CASNTLEIPYEQYF. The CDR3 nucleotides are TGTGCCAGCAACACTCTGGAGATACCCTACGAGCAGTACTTC.

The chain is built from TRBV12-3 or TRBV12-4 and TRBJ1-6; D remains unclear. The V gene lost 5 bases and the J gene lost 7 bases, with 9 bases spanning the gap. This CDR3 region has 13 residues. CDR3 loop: CASSLHWNSPLHF. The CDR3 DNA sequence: TGTGCCAGCAGTCTCCACTGGAATTCACCCCTCCACTTT.

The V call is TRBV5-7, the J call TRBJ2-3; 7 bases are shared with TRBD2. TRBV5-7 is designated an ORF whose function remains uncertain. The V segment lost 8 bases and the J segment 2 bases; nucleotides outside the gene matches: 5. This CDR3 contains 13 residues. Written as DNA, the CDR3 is TGTGCCAGGGGGGGGAGCCCCACAGATACGCAGTATTTT. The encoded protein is CARGGSPTDTQYF.